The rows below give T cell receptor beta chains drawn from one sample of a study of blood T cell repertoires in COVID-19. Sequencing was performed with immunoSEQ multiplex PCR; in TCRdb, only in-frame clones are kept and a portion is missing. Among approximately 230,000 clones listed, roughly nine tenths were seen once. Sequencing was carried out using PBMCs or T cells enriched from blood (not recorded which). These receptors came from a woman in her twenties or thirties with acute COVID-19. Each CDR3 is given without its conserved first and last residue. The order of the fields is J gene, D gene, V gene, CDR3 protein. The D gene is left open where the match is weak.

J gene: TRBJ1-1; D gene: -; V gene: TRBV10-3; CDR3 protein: AISYDRPAEAF
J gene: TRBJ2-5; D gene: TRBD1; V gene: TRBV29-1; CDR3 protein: SVEGYSQGLGETQY
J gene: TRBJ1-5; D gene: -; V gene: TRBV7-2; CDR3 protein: ASSRPGGNQPQH
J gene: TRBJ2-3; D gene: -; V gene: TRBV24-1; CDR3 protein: ATTPNDGGTDTQY
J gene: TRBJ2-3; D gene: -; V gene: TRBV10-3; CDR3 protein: AISDWRGSTDTQY
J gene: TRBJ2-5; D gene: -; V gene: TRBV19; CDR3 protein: ASSINSWGYKETQY
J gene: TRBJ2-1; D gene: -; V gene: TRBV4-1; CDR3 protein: ASSQDTLLKF
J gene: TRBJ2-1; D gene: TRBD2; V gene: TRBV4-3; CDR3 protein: ASSQAGVLAGVNEQF
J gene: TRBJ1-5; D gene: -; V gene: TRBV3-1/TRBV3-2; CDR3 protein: ASSQGRAGNQPQH
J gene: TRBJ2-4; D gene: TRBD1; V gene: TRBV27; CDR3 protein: ASSLSIGQGEAKNIQY
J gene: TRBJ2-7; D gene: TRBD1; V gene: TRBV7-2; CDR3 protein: ASSFDGQGNLY
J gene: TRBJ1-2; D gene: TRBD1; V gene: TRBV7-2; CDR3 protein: ASSSGQGHYGYT
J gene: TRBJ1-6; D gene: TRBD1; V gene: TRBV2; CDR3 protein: ASTRDRPMNSPLH
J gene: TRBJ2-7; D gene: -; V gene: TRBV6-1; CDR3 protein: ASSEFGFSPDKQY
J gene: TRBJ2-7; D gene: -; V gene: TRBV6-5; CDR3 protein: ASRLNRGGAYEQY
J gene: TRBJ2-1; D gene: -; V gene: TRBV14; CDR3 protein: ASSQDGAREQF
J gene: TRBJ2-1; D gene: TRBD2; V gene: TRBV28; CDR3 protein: GTSGASYNEQF
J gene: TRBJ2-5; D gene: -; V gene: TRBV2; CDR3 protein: ASSYRDQETQY
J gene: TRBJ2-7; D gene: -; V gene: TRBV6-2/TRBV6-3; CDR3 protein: ASSYSRQEGDAAYEQY
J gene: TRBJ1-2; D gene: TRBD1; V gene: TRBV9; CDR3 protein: ASSVGDRPPETYGYT
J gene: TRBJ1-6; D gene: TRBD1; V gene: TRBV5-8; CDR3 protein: ASGYRGPSPLH
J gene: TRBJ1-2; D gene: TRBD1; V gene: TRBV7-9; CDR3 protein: ASSPTGLAGYT
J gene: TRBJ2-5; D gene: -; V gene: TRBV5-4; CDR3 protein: ASGTGLETQY
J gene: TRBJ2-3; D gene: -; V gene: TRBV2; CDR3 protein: AARLSDHTDTQY
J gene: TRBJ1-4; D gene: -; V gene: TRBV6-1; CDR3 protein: ASSEQGPVGEKLF
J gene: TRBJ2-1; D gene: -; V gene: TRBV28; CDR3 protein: ASSLTHARPYNEQF
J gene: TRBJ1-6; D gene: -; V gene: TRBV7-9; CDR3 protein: ASSSPTAWSPLH
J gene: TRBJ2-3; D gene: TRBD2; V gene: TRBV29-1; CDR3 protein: SVVRLAGVGDTQY
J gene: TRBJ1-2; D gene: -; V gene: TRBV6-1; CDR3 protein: ASSEGLATVGYGYT
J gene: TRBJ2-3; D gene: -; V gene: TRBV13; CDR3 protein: ASSSLVGPQGTQY
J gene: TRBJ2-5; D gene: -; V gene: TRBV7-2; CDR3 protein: ASSLAAQGGQETQY
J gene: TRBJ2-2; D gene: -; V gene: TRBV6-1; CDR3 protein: ASSERFGETNTGELF
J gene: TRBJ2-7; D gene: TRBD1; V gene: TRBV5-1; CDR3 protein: ASSSSGTGVYEQY
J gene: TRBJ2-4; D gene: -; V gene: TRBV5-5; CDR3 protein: ASSPEWSRVDIQY
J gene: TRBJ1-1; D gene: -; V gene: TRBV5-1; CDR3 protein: ASSDKAGTYEAF
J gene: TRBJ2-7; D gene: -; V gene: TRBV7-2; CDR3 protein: ASNNRDKYGEQY